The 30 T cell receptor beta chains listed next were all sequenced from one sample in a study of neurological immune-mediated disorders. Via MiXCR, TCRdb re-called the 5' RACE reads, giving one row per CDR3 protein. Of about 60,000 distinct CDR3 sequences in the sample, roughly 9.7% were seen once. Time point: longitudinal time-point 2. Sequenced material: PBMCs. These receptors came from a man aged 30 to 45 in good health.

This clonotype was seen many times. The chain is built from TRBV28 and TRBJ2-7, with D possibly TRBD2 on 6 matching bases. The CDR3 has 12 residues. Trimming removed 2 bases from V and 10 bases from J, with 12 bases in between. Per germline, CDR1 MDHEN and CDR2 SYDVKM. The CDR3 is CASSLSSGLQYF. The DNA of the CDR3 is TGTGCCAGCAGTTTAAGTTCGGGACTTCAGTACTTC.

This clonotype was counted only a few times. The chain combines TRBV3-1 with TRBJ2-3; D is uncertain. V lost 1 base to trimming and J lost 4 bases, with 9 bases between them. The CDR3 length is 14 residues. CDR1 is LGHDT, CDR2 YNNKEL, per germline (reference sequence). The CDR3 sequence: CASSQVTGADTQYF. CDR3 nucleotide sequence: TGTGCCAGCAGCCAAGTGACCGGAGCAGATACGCAGTATTTT.

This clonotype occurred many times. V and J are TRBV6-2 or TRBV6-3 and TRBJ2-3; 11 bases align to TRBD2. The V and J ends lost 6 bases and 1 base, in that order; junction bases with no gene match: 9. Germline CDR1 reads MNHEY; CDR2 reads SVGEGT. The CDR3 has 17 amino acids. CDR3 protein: CASRFTSGSLGTDTQYF. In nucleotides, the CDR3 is TGTGCCAGCAGGTTTACTAGCGGGAGTTTAGGCACAGATACGCAGTATTTT.

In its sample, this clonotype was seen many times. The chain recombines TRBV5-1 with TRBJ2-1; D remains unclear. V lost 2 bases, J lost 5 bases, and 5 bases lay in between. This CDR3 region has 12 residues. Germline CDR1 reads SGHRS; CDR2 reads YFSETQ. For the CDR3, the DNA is TGCGCCAGCAGCTTTATAAACAATGAGCAGTTCTTC. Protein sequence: CASSFINNEQFF.

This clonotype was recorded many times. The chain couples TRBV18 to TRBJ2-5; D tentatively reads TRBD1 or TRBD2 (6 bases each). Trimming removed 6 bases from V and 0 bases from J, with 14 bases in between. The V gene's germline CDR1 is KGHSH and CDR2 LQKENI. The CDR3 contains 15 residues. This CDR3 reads CASSPPRDNQETQYF. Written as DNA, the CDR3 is TGTGCCAGCTCGCCTCCGCGGGACAACCAAGAGACCCAGTACTTC. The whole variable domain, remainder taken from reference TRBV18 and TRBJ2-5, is NAGVMQNPRHLVRRRGQEARLRCSPMKGHSHVYWYRQLPEEGLKFMVYLQKENIIDESGMPKERFSAEFPKEGPSILRIQQVVRGDSAAYFCASSPPRDNQETQYFGPGTRLLVL.

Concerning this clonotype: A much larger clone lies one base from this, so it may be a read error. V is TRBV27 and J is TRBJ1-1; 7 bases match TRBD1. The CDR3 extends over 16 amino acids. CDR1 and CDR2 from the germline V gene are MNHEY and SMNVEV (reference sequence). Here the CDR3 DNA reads TGTGCCAACAGTTTCCGGCAGGGGGAGATGAACACTGAAGCTTTCTTT. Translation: CANSFRQGEMNTEAFF.

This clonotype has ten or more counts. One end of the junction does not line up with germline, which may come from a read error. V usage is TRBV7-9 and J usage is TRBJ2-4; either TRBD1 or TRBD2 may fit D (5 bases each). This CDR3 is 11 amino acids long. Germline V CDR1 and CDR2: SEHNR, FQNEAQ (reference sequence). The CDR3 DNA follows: TGTGCCAGCAGCTCAAGCCGGGACCGGTGGTTC. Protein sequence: CASSSSRDRWF.

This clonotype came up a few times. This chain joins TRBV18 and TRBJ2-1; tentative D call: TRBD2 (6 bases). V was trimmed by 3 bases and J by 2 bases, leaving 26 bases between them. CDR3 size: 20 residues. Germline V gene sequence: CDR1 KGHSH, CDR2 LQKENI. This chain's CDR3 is CASSPIIWDLPAVAYNEQFF. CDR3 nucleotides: TGTGCCAGCTCACCCATCATATGGGACTTACCAGCGGTTGCCTACAATGAGCAGTTCTTC.

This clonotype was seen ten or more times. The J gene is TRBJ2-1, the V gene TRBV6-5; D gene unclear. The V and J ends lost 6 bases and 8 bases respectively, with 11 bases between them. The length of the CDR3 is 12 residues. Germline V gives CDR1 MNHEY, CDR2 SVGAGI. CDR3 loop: CASRSRNDEQFF. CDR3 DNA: TGTGCCAGCAGAAGTAGAAACGATGAGCAGTTCTTC.

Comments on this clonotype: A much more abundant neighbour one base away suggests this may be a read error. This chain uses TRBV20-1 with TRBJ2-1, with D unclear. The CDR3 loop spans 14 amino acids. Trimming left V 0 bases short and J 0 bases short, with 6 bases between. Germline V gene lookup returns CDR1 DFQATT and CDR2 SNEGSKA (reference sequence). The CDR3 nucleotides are TGCAGTGCTAGAGACCTCTGCTCCTACAATGAGCAGTTCTTC. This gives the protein CSARDLCSYNEQFF.

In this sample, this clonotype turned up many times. CDR3 coding DNA: TGCAGTGCTAGAGCTAGCGGGAGGGCCTTGAATCAGGAGACCCAGTACTTC. It specifies CSARASGRALNQETQYF. The chain has TRBV20-1 and TRBJ2-5; 12 bases are shared with TRBD2. This CDR3 is 17 amino acids long. V was clipped by 1 base and J by 5 bases; unmatched bases: 11. Germline lookup yields CDR1 DFQATT and CDR2 SNEGSKA (reference sequence).

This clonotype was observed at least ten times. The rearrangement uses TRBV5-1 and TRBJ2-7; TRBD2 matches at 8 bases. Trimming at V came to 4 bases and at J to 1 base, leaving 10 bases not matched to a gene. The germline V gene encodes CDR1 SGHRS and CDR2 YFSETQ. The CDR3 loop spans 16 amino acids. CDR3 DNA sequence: TGCGCCAGCAGCCCCCGGGGGGGAATCACGTCCTACGAGCAGTACTTC. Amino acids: CASSPRGGITSYEQYF.

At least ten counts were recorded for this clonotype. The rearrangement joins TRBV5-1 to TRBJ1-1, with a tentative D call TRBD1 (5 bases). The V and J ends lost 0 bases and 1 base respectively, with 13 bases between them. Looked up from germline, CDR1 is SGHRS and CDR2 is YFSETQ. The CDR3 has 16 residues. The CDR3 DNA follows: TGCGCCAGCAGCTTGGCAGGGACGGCGAGGAACACTGAAGCTTTCTTT. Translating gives CASSLAGTARNTEAFF.

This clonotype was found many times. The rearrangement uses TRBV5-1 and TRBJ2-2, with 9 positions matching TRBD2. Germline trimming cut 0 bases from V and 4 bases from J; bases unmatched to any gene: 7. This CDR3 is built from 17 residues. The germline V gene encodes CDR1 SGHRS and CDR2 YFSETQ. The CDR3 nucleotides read TGCGCCAGCAGCTTGGTTTTGGGACTAGCAGGCACCGGGGAGCTGTTTTTT. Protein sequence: CASSLVLGLAGTGELFF.

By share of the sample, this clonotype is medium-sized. Here the CDR3 reads CSARPLTSVEQFF. In nucleotides, the CDR3 is TGCAGTGCTAGACCCCTGACTAGCGTGGAGCAGTTCTTC. The chain carries TRBV20-1 and TRBJ2-1; TRBD2 aligns across 8 bases. The CDR3 covers 13 residues. CDR1 and CDR2 (germline): DFQATT, SNEGSKA (reference sequence). With V trimmed by 2 bases and J by 10 bases, 7 bases remained unmatched.

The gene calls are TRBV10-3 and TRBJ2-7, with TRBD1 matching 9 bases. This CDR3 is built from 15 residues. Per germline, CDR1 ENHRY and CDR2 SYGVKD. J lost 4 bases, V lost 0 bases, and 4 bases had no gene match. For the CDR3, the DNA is TGTGCCATCAGTGAGTCGATGGGACAGGGTTACGAGCAGTACTTC. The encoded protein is CAISESMGQGYEQYF.

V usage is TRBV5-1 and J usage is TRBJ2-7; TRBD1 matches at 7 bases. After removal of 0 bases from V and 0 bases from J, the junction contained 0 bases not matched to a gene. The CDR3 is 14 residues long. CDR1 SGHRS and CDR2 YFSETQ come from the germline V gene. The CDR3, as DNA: TGCGCCAGCAGCTTGGGGGACAGCTCCTACGAGCAGTACTTC. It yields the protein CASSLGDSSYEQYF. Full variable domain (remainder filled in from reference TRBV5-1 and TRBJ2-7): KAGVTQTPRYLIKTRGQQVTLSCSPISGHRSVSWYQQTPGQGLQFLFEYFSETQRNKGNFPGRFSGRQFSNSRSEMNVSTLELGDSALYLCASSLGDSSYEQYFGPGTRLTVT.

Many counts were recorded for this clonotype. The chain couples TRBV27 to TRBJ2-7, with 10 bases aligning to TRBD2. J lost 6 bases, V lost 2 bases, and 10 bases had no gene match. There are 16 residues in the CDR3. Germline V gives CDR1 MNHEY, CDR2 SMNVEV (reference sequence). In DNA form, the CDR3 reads TGTGCCAGCAGTTTAACCTGGGCTAGCGGGAGATTCGAGCAGTACTTC. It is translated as CASSLTWASGRFEQYF.

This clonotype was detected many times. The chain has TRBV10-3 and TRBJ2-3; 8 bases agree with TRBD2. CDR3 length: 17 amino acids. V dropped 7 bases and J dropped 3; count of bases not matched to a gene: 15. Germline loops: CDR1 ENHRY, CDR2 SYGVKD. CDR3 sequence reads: CAITRGGRAGETDTQYF. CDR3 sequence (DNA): TGTGCCATCACCCGAGGCGGAAGAGCGGGAGAGACAGATACGCAGTATTTT.

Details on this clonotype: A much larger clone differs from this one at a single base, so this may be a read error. CDR3 bases: TGTGCCAGCAGCTTCCATTACACCGGGGAGCTGTTTTTT. Protein: CASSFHYTGELFF. The chain has TRBV5-4 and TRBJ2-2; D gene ambiguous. Trimming took off 2 bases at V and 3 bases at J, with 5 bases between the two ends. The germline CDR1 and CDR2 sequences are SGHNT and YYREEE (reference sequence). This CDR3 spans 13 amino acids.

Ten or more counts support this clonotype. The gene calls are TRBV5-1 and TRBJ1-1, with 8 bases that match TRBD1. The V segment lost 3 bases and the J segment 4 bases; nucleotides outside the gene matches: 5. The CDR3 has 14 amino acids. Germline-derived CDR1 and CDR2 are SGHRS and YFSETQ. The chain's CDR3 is CASSSPTGVTEAFF. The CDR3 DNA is TGCGCCAGCAGCTCTCCGACAGGGGTCACTGAAGCTTTCTTT.

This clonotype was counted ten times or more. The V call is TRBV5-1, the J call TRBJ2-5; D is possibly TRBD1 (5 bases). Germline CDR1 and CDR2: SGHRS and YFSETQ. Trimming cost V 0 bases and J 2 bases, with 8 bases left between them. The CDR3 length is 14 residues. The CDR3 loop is CASSLVTEQETQYF. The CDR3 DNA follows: TGCGCCAGCAGCTTGGTGACAGAGCAAGAGACCCAGTACTTC.

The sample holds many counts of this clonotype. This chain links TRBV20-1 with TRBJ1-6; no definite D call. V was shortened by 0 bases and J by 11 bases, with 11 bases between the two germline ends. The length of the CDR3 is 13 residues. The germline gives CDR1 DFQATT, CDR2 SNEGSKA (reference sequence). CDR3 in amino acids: CSARDAGNPPLHF. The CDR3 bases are TGCAGTGCTAGAGATGCGGGGAACCCACCCCTCCACTTT.

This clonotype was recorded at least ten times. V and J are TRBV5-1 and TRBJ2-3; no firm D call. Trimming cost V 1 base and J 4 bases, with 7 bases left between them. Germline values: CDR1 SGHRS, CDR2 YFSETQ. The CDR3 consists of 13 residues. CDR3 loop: CASSLLGSDTQYF. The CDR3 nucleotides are TGCGCCAGCAGCTTGTTGGGTTCAGATACGCAGTATTTT.

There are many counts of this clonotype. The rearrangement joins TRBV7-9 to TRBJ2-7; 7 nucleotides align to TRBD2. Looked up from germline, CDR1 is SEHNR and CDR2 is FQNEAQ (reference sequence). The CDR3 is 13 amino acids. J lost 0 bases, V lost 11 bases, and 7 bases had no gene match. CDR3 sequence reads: CAWARGDSYEQYF. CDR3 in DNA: TGTGCCTGGGCCCGGGGGGACTCCTACGAGCAGTACTTC.

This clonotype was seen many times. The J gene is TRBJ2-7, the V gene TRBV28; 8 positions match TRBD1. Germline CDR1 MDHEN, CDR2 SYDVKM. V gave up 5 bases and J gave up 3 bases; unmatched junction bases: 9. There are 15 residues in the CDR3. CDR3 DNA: TGTGCCAGCAGTCTCGGGCGGACAGGGATCTACGAGCAGTACTTC. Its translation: CASSLGRTGIYEQYF.

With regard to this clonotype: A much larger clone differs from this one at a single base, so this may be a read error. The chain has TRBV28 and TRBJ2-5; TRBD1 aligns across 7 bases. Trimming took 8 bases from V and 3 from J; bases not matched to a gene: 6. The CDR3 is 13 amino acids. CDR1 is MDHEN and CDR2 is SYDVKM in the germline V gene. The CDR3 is CASVGQRKETQYF. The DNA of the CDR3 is TGTGCCAGCGTGGGACAGAGGAAAGAGACCCAGTACTTC.

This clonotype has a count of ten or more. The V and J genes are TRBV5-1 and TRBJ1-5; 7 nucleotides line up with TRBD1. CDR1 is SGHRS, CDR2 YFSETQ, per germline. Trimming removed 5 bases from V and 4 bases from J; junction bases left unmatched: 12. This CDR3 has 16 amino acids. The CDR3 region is CASSPGGMLTNQPQHF. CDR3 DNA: TGCGCCAGCAGTCCAGGGGGAATGCTTACTAATCAGCCCCAGCATTTT.

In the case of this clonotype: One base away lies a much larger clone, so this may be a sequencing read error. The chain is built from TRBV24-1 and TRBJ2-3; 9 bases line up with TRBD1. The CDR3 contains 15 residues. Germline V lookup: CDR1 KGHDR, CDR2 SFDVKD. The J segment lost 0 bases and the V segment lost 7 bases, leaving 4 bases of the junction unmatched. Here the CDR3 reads CATSVDRGSTDTQYF. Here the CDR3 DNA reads TGTGCCACCAGCGTGGACAGGGGTAGCACAGATACGCAGTATTTT.

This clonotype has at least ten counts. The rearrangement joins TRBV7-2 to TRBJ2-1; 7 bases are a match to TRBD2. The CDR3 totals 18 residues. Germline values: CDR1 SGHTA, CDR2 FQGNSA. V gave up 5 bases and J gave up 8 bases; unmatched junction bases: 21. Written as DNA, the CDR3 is TGTGCCAGCAGCAATCAAAGAGGAAGGCGGGGGTATGACGATGAGCAGTTCTTC. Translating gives CASSNQRGRRGYDDEQFF. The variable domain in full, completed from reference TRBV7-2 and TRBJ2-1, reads GAGVSQSPSNKVTEKGKDVELRCDPISGHTALYWYRQSLGQGLEFLIYFQGNSAPDKSGLPSDRFSAERTGGSVSTLTIQRTQQEDSAVYLCASSNQRGRRGYDDEQFFGPGTRLTVL.